This is a list of T cell receptor beta chains from one sample in a study of shared clonotypes between healthy human individuals. TCRdb's table, derived via immunoSEQ multiplex PCR, lists solely in-frame clones and lacks some. The sample has approximately 980,000 clones; less than 85% are singletons. Sequencing was performed on memory CD4+ T cells sorted from blood. Receptors were obtained from a man aged 18 to 29 in good health. The CDR3 runs from the conserved cysteine through the conserved F or W. The D gene is left open where the match is weak. The size of a clone is reported for some rows only, either as once, few or many, or as a class for expanded clones.

J gene	V gene	D gene	clone size	CDR3 DNA	CDR3 protein
TRBJ2-7	TRBV5-6	.	few	TGTGCCAGCAGTTGGACACCTCATGCCTACGAGCAGTACTTC	CASSWTPHAYEQYF
TRBJ2-1	TRBV27	.	.	TGTGCCAGCAGTTTACAGGGGCGATACAATGAGCAGTTCTTC	CASSLQGRYNEQFF
TRBJ1-6	TRBV14	TRBD1	.	TGTGCCAGCCAGCAGGGACAGGGGGTTTCACCCCTCCACTTT	CASQQGQGVSPLHF
TRBJ2-4	TRBV11-2	TRBD1	.	TGTGCCAGCACCCATGCTGGGGACAGGGGGGTGGGCATTCAGTACTTC	CASTHAGDRGVGIQYF
TRBJ2-7	TRBV7-3	TRBD1	once	TGTGCCAGCAGCCCGGGACAGAGCTCCTACGAGCAGTACTTC	CASSPGQSSYEQYF
TRBJ1-1	TRBV5-4	.	.	TGTGCCAGCAGCTTAGGGGGGGCCGGACGCACTGAAGCTTTCTTT	CASSLGGAGRTEAFF
TRBJ2-3	TRBV30	.	.	TGTGCCTGGAGTACCAGACGGGGCACAGATACGCAGTATTTT	CAWSTRRGTDTQYF
TRBJ1-4	TRBV9	.	few	TGTGCCAGCAGCTCCTCGTCTTGGGCTAATGAAAAACTGTTTTTT	CASSSSSWANEKLFF
TRBJ2-2	TRBV10-3	TRBD1	many	TGTGCCACCCAGGGGGCGATCAACGGGGAGCTGTTTTTT	CATQGAINGELFF
TRBJ1-6	TRBV18	.	.	TGTGCCAGCTCACCAAGAGGAGATAATTCACCCCTCCACTTT	CASSPRGDNSPLHF
TRBJ2-1	TRBV7-9	.	.	TGTGCCAGCAGTAACCAAGGGGGAGGGCCGGCCGGTGAGCAGTTCTTC	CASSNQGGGPAGEQFF
TRBJ2-2	TRBV11-2	TRBD1	.	TGTGCCAGCAGCCTGACAGGGCCCGGGGAGCTGTTTTTT	CASSLTGPGELFF
TRBJ2-1	TRBV7-6	.	.	TGTGCCAGCAGCTCTCGGGCCCCCTACAATGAGCAGTTCTTC	CASSSRAPYNEQFF
TRBJ2-1	TRBV11-3	.	.	TGTGCCAGCAGCGTCAGCGGATCCTACAATGAGCAGTTCTTC	CASSVSGSYNEQFF
TRBJ2-5	TRBV19	.	.	TGTGCCAGTAGCTACGCCGCTGTGGGTGAGACCCAGTACTTC	CASSYAAVGETQYF
TRBJ2-7	TRBV5-4	TRBD2	few	TGTGCCAGCAGCTTGAGCGGGACTCCCCCCTACGAGCAGTACTTC	CASSLSGTPPYEQYF
TRBJ2-3	TRBV10-1	.	.	TGCGCCAGCAGTTCAGACAGGAGCACAGATACGCAGTATTTT	CASSSDRSTDTQYF
TRBJ2-1	TRBV7-7	.	.	TGTGCTAGCAGCTTAGCAGGAGGGGGAGGTGAGCAGTTCTTC	CASSLAGGGGEQFF
TRBJ2-7	TRBV18	TRBD2	.	TGTGCCAGCTCACCCGGGACTATGCTCTACGAGCAGTACTTC	CASSPGTMLYEQYF
TRBJ2-1	TRBV29-1	.	.	TGCAGCGTTCTCCCAGGGGCCAGCTACAATGAGCAGTTCTTC	CSVLPGASYNEQFF
TRBJ2-7	TRBV27	TRBD1	.	TGTGCCAGCAGTCCTATGACAGGGCGAATCCTAATCTACGAGCAGTACTTC	CASSPMTGRILIYEQYF
TRBJ2-5	TRBV9	.	.	TGTGCCAGCAGCGCCGGGACACACCAAGAGACCCAGTACTTC	CASSAGTHQETQYF
TRBJ1-1	TRBV28	TRBD1	.	TGTGCCAGCAGCCGTAATCCGGGACAGCCTGAAGCTTTCTTT	CASSRNPGQPEAFF
TRBJ2-1	TRBV10-3	.	.	TGTGCCATCAGTCGCCAGAGCTCCTACAATGAGCAGTTCTTC	CAISRQSSYNEQFF
TRBJ1-1	TRBV29-1	.	.	TGCAGCTTCCGGACGGTGAACACTGAAGCTTTCTTT	CSFRTVNTEAFF
TRBJ2-5	TRBV7-2	TRBD2	.	TGTGCCAGCCGCATAACTGGGGGGGGCCAAGAGACCCAGTACTTC	CASRITGGGQETQYF
TRBJ2-2	TRBV9	.	.	TGTGCCAGCAGCGTAGACCCGGGGCACGGGGAGCTGTTTTTT	CASSVDPGHGELFF
TRBJ1-2	TRBV6-1	.	.	TGTGCCAGCAGTGAAGGGGGGTGGTATGGCTACACCTTC	CASSEGGWYGYTF
TRBJ2-7	TRBV6-6	TRBD1	many	TGTGCCAGCACCACAGGGGCTTTCTCCTACGAGCAGTACTTC	CASTTGAFSYEQYF
TRBJ2-1	TRBV2	TRBD2	once	TGTGCCAGCAGTGGTCCGGGACTAGCGGGGGGTAGAGGTGAGCAGTTCTTC	CASSGPGLAGGRGEQFF
TRBJ2-5	TRBV5-1	.	.	TGCGCCAGCAGGAGAACAGGAGTTCAAGAGACCCAGTACTTC	CASRRTGVQETQYF
TRBJ1-5	TRBV7-2	.	.	TGTGCCAGCAGCCGAGACACGGGGGGGCTAGAGGTTCAGCCCCAGCATTTT	CASSRDTGGLEVQPQHF
TRBJ1-2	TRBV19	TRBD1	many	TGTGCCAGTGGGACAGCCTATGGCTACACCTTC	CASGTAYGYTF
TRBJ2-3	TRBV30	.	once	TGTGCCTGGACCAGCACAGATACGCAGTATTTT	CAWTSTDTQYF
TRBJ2-1	TRBV15	.	.	TGTGCCACCAGCAGAGATGACCAAAGGCAGTTCTTC	CATSRDDQRQFF
TRBJ1-3	TRBV5-1	.	.	TGCGCCAGCAGCTTGAGATCTGACGCTTCGGCACGGAACACCATATATTTT	CASSLRSDASARNTIYF
TRBJ1-1	TRBV11-2	TRBD1	.	TGTGCCAGCAGCCCCCGACAGGGTCTGTCTGCTTTCTTT	CASSPRQGLSAFF
TRBJ2-7	TRBV5-5	.	.	TGTGCCAGCAGCCAGCAGCGGTGGAATACCTACGAGCAGTACTTC	CASSQQRWNTYEQYF
TRBJ2-3	TRBV30	.	.	TGTGCCTGGAGCAAGACTAGTACTAGGGATACGCAGTATTTT	CAWSKTSTRDTQYF
TRBJ2-3	TRBV9	.	.	TGTGCCAGCAGCGTAGGAGAGGGCTTGCGGACAGATACGCAGTATTTT	CASSVGEGLRTDTQYF
TRBJ2-5	TRBV7-9	TRBD1	once	TGTGCCAGCAGTTCTGGACAGGGCCAAGAGACCCAGTACTTC	CASSSGQGQETQYF
TRBJ2-3	TRBV5-1	TRBD2	.	TGCGCCAGCAGCTTGGCCGCGGGGGGGCCGGGCACAGATACGCAGTATTTT	CASSLAAGGPGTDTQYF
TRBJ2-7	TRBV10-3	TRBD1	.	TGTGCCATCAGGGGACAGGCCGACTCCTACGAGCAGTACTTC	CAIRGQADSYEQYF
TRBJ1-6	TRBV6-5	.	.	TGTGCCAGCAAGACAGCCAATTCACCCCTCCACTTT	CASKTANSPLHF
TRBJ1-2	TRBV6-1	TRBD1	.	TGTGCCAGCAGTCCCACAGGGGGCGGCTATGGCTACACCTTC	CASSPTGGGYGYTF
TRBJ1-3	TRBV2	.	.	TGTGCCAGCAGTACCTCGACAGTGATCTCTGGAAACACCATATATTTT	CASSTSTVISGNTIYF
TRBJ2-3	TRBV5-1	TRBD1	.	TGCGCCAGCGTTAACAGGGGGAAGTTCACTAGTGGCACAGATACGCAGTATTTT	CASVNRGKFTSGTDTQYF
TRBJ2-3	TRBV9	.	.	TGTGCCAGCAGCCCGGCGGGGGCAGAGGGCGCAGATACGCAGTATTTT	CASSPAGAEGADTQYF
TRBJ2-7	TRBV5-1	.	.	TGCGCCAGCCGCGACGACCCTCGTGTCGACGAGCAGTACTTC	CASRDDPRVDEQYF
TRBJ2-2	TRBV5-1	TRBD1	.	TGCGCCAGCAGCCATCCTACAGGGGGCCGCACCGGGGAGCTGTTTTTT	CASSHPTGGRTGELFF